These 17 T cell receptor beta chains came from one sample sequenced in a study of T-cell memory formation after mild COVID-19. TCRdb called the 5' RACE reads again in MiXCR, with one record for every CDR3 protein. The sample yields 85,000 to 130,000 distinct CDR3 sequences, 8.5% to 14% seen once. Sequencing was performed on PBMCs or a T cell subset sorted from them (not recorded which). These receptors were taken from a man aged 18 to 30 who had mild COVID-19 (a few samples of this study predate the infection). Cell type and time point are not known.

The sample holds a few counts of this clonotype. The chain combines TRBV12-3 or TRBV12-4 with TRBJ2-3; tentative D call: TRBD2 (5 bases). V lost 6 bases, J lost 0 bases, and 7 bases lay in between. The CDR3 covers 13 residues. The CDR3 spells CASRGESTDTQYF. The CDR3 bases are TGTGCCAGCAGGGGAGAAAGCACAGATACGCAGTATTTT.

This clonotype was seen more than once but under ten times. This chain uses TRBV12-3 or TRBV12-4 with TRBJ2-3; D may match TRBD1 or TRBD2 (5 bases each). The CDR3 is 14 residues long. Trimming cost V 10 bases and J 2 bases, with 16 bases left between them. The CDR3 spells CAISRGTATDTQYF. In DNA form, the CDR3 reads TGTGCCATTTCGAGGGGCACCGCCACAGATACGCAGTATTTT.

The sample holds a few counts of this clonotype. The CDR3 region has the DNA TGCGCCAGCAGCCAGCCGAACAGGGGACACACCTTC. Translated: CASSQPNRGHTF. The gene calls are TRBV4-3 and TRBJ1-2; 7 bases match TRBD1. From germline, CDR1 is LGHNA and CDR2 YSLEER. J gave up 12 bases and V 3 bases, and 7 bases lay outside the gene matches. The CDR3 covers 12 residues.

This clonotype was observed a handful of times. This sequence joins TRBV5-6 and TRBJ2-7; 9 nucleotides match TRBD2. The CDR3 loop spans 18 amino acids. J was trimmed by 3 bases and V by 4 bases; bases with no gene match: 17. Per the germline V gene, CDR1 is SGHDT and CDR2 is YYEEEE. CDR3 protein: CASSGMTEETSGVYEQYF. The CDR3 DNA sequence: TGTGCCAGCAGCGGAATGACAGAAGAGACTAGCGGTGTCTACGAGCAGTACTTC. The full variable domain, rest sourced from reference TRBV5-6 and TRBJ2-7, is DAGVTQSPTHLIKTRGQQVTLRCSPKSGHDTVSWYQQALGQGPQFIFQYYEEEERQRGNFPDRFSGHQFPNYSSELNVNALLLGDSALYLCASSGMTEETSGVYEQYFGPGTRLTVT.

This clonotype came up a few times. The J gene is TRBJ2-7, the V gene TRBV19, with TRBD1 identical over 7 bases. CDR1 and CDR2 from the germline V gene are LNHDA and SQIVND (reference sequence). The CDR3 is made up of 15 amino acids. V lost 5 bases to trimming and J lost 3 bases; unmatched junction nucleotides: 10. This chain's CDR3 is CASSDSGGEGYEQYF. CDR3 sequence (DNA): TGTGCCAGTAGTGACTCAGGGGGAGAGGGCTACGAGCAGTACTTC.

V usage is TRBV29-1 and J usage is TRBJ2-3; the D is unclear. Trimming shortened V by 6 bases and J by 4 bases, and 11 bases separated the two germline ends. In germline, CDR1 is SQVTM, CDR2 ANQGSEA. The CDR3 covers 12 residues. DNA of the CDR3: TGCAGCGTAACGGAGTTCTCAGATACGCAGTATTTT. It specifies CSVTEFSDTQYF.

J is TRBJ2-3 and V is TRBV12-3 or TRBV12-4; possible D gene TRBD1, 5 bases. The CDR3 is made up of 16 amino acids. The V and J ends lost 6 bases and 0 bases respectively, with 16 bases between them. CDR3 sequence reads: CASSLWGGQSTDTQYF. CDR3 coding DNA: TGTGCCAGCAGCCTTTGGGGCGGCCAGAGCACAGATACGCAGTATTTT.

The chain employs TRBV7-6 and TRBJ1-1, with D possibly matching TRBD1 (5 bases). The CDR3 contains 13 residues. V was shortened by 5 bases and J by 0 bases, with 7 bases between the two germline ends. Germline V gene lookup returns CDR1 SGHVS and CDR2 FNYEAQ. This chain's CDR3 is CASSRGMNTEAFF. DNA of the CDR3: TGTGCCAGCAGCCGGGGGATGAACACTGAAGCTTTCTTT.

This rearrangement joins TRBV9 to TRBJ1-1, with D perhaps matching TRBD1 (6 bases). V was trimmed by 3 bases and J by 4 bases, leaving 10 bases between them. Germline values: CDR1 SGDLS, CDR2 YYNGEE. The CDR3 consists of 13 residues. The CDR3 DNA is TGTGCCAGCAGCGCGGGGGGCGCCACTGAAGCTTTCTTT. Translated, it gives CASSAGGATEAFF.

V and J are TRBV7-3 and TRBJ2-2; D is perhaps TRBD1 or TRBD2 (6 bases each). In germline, CDR1 is SGHTA, CDR2 FQGTGA. The CDR3 runs to 16 residues. Trimming removed 5 bases at V and 2 bases at J, with 15 bases between. CDR3 loop: CASSQAGHSNTGELFF. In DNA form, the CDR3 reads TGTGCCAGCAGCCAGGCGGGACACTCAAACACCGGGGAGCTGTTTTTT.

This clonotype was detected many times. The chain employs TRBV12-3 or TRBV12-4 and TRBJ2-3; 14 nucleotides agree with TRBD2. The CDR3 sequence is 19 residues long. V lost 6 bases, J lost 5 bases, and 16 bases stayed unmatched. The CDR3 sequence is CASRPFGLAGGRVVDTQYF. DNA for the CDR3: TGTGCCAGCAGACCATTCGGACTAGCGGGGGGCCGGGTGGTAGATACGCAGTATTTT.

This clonotype occurred a few times. This CDR3 is CASSQDLLTGDEQFF. The CDR3 coding sequence is TGTGCCAGCAGCCAAGATCTCTTAACAGGGGATGAGCAGTTCTTC. This sequence joins TRBV4-2 and TRBJ2-1; 7 bases are a match to TRBD1. CDR1 is LGHNA and CDR2 is YNFKEQ in the germline V gene. The CDR3 consists of 15 residues. J was trimmed by 8 bases and V by 0 bases; bases with no gene match: 7.

This clonotype has a handful of counts. J is TRBJ2-1 and V is TRBV11-3, with D maybe TRBD1 (6 bases). The germline V and J ends were trimmed by 5 bases and 7 bases, with 9 bases remaining between them. Germline V gene sequence: CDR1 SGHNT, CDR2 YENEEA. This CDR3 region has 12 residues. CDR3 sequence reads: CASSIRGNEQFF. In DNA, the CDR3 is TGTGCCAGCAGCATCAGGGGTAATGAGCAGTTCTTC.

The rearrangement joins TRBV6-5 to TRBJ1-2; D is unclear. The CDR3 contains 14 residues. Per the germline V gene, CDR1 is MNHEY and CDR2 is SVGAGI. V lost 1 base to trimming and J lost 1 base, with 7 bases between them. The CDR3 nucleotides are TGTGCCAGCAGTTACTTGGCGGGTAACTATGGCTACACCTTC. Encoded protein: CASSYLAGNYGYTF.

This chain uses TRBV7-9 with TRBJ2-1, with 12 bases fitting TRBD2. V shed 5 bases, J shed 1 base, and the junction held 9 bases outside the gene matches. Germline V lookup: CDR1 SEHNR, CDR2 FQNEAQ (reference sequence). This CDR3 is 18 amino acids long. The CDR3 coding sequence is TGTGCCAGCAGCCCCCTGACTAGCGGGGGCCCTTCCTACAATGAGCAGTTCTTC. This sequence encodes CASSPLTSGGPSYNEQFF.

This sequence joins TRBV19 and TRBJ2-7; D possibly corresponds to TRBD1 (5 bases). V lost 5 bases and J 2 bases, leaving 13 bases between the germline ends. Germline-derived CDR1 and CDR2 are LNHDA and SQIVND (reference sequence). The CDR3 is 14 amino acids. The CDR3 region has the DNA TGTGCCAGTAGTTTCTCAACAGGCCCCTACGAGCAGTACGTC. Protein: CASSFSTGPYEQYV.

In this sample, this clonotype turned up a few times. The chain links TRBV12-3 or TRBV12-4 to TRBJ2-1; D remains unclear. The V end was cut by 1 base, the J end by 2 bases, with 6 bases between. CDR3 length: 14 amino acids. This chain's CDR3 is CASSLGPTYNEQFF. CDR3 nucleotide sequence: TGTGCCAGCAGTTTAGGGCCGACCTACAATGAGCAGTTCTTC.